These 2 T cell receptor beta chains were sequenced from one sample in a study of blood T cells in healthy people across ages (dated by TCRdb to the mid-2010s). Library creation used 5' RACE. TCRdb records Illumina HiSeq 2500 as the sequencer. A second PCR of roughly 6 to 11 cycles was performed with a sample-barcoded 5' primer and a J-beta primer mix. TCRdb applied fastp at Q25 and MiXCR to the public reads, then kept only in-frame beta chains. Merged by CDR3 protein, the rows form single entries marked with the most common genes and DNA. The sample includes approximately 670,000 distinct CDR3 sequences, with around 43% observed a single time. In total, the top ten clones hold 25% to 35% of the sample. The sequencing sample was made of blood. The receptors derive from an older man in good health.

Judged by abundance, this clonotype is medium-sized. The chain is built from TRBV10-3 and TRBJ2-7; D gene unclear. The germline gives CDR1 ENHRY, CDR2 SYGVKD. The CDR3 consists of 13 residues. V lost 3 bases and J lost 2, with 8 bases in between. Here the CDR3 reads CAISEDTAYEQYF. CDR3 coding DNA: TGTGCCATCAGTGAAGACACAGCCTACGAGCAGTACTTC.

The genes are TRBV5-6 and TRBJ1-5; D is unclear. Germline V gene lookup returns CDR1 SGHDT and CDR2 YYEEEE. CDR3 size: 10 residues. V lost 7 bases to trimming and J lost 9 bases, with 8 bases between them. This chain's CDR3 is CASPRRPQHF. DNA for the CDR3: TGTGCCAGCCCCAGGCGGCCCCAGCATTTT.